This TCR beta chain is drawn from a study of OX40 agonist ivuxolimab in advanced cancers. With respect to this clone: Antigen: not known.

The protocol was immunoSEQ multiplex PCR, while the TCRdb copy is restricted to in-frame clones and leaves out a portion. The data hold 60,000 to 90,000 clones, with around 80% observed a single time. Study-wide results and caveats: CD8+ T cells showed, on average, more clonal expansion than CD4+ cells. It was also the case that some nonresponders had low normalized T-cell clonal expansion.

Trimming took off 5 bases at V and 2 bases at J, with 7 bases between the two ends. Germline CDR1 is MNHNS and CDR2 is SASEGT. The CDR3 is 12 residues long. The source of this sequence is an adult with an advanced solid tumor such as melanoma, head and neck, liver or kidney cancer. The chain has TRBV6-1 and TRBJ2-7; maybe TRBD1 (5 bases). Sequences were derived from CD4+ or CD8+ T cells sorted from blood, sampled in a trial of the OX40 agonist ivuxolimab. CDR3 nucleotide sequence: TGTGCCAGCAGTCGGACAACCTACGAGCAGTACGTC. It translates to CASSRTTYEQYV.